The 9 T cell receptor beta chains in this list originate from one sample, sequenced in a study of PD-1 blockade in classical Hodgkin lymphoma. TCRdb keeps only in-frame clones here, not all; method: immunoSEQ multiplex PCR. The sample holds tens of thousands of clones, about nine tenths seen once. No patient escaped relapse after autologous stem cell transplantation, and brentuximab vedotin exposure varied. Sequenced material: peripheral blood mononuclear cells (PBMCs), taken at baseline. These receptors were obtained from a human donor with classical Hodgkin lymphoma.

This chain joins TRBV7-9 and TRBJ1-1; no reliable D call. Trimming took 5 bases from V and 1 from J, leaving 8 bases between them. The CDR3 has 13 residues. Germline V gives CDR1 SEHNR, CDR2 FQNEAQ (reference sequence). In nucleotides, the CDR3 is TGTGCCAGCAGCAACCGGGAGAACACTGAAGCTTTCTTT. Translation: CASSNRENTEAFF.

The chain couples TRBV4-2 to TRBJ2-1, with TRBD2 matching 7 bases. The trim removed 1 base at V and 10 bases at J, leaving 7 bases unmatched. CDR1 is LGHNA, CDR2 YNFKEQ, per germline. This CDR3 contains 14 residues. The CDR3 here is CASSQVYEGGEQFF. The CDR3 DNA sequence: TGTGCCAGCAGCCAAGTTTATGAGGGAGGGGAGCAGTTCTTC.

This clone was seen more than once but under ten times. This sequence joins TRBV18 and TRBJ2-7; D uncertain. Trimming shortened V by 0 bases and J by 0 bases, and 3 bases separated the two germline ends. In germline, CDR1 is KGHSH, CDR2 LQKENI. This CDR3 spans 13 amino acids. The CDR3 is CASSPPGSYEQYF. CDR3 DNA sequence: TGTGCCAGCTCACCACCAGGCTCCTACGAGCAGTACTTC.

The chain uses TRBV5-4 and TRBJ2-3; the D is unclear. V lost 0 bases and J lost 1, with 3 bases in between. Germline V gene sequence: CDR1 SGHNT, CDR2 YYREEE (reference sequence). The CDR3 is 13 amino acids. CDR3 sequence: CASSLVGTDTQYF. For the CDR3, the DNA is TGTGCCAGCAGCTTGGTGGGCACAGATACGCAGTATTTT.

The V and J genes are TRBV18 and TRBJ1-1, with D possibly TRBD1 on 6 matching bases. The CDR3 contains 15 residues. The germline CDR1 and CDR2 sequences are KGHSH and LQKENI. V was cut by 9 bases and J by 3 bases, with 20 bases left in between. CDR3 residues: CASFNGGAFHTEAFF. The CDR3 DNA reads as TGTGCCAGTTTTAACGGGGGCGCGTTTCACACTGAAGCTTTCTTT.

The genes are TRBV2 and TRBJ2-3; D remains unclear. The CDR3 runs 14 residues. The V and J ends lost 6 bases and 6 bases respectively, with 16 bases between them. Per the germline V gene, CDR1 is SNHLY and CDR2 is FYNNEI. CDR3 DNA sequence: TGTGCCAGCAGCGAGGACCTCCGCCCGGATACGCAGTATTTT. This gives the protein CASSEDLRPDTQYF. The full variable domain, with the rest looked up from reference TRBV2 and TRBJ2-3, is EPEVTQTPSHQVTQMGQEVILRCVPISNHLYFYWYRQILGQKVEFLVSFYNNEISEKSEIFDDQFSVERPDGSNFTLKIRSTKLEDSAMYFCASSEDLRPDTQYFGPGTRLTVL.

V and J are TRBV18 and TRBJ2-3; no clear D. Trimming shortened V by 3 bases and J by 1 base, and 8 bases separated the two germline ends. The V gene's germline CDR1 is KGHSH and CDR2 LQKENI. There are 14 residues in the CDR3. The DNA of the CDR3 is TGTGCCAGCTCACCTGTTAGGGGCACAGATACGCAGTATTTT. It is translated as CASSPVRGTDTQYF.

This sequence joins TRBV5-1 and TRBJ2-1; the D call may be TRBD1 or TRBD2 (6 bases each). CDR3 length equals 15 residues. Germline loops: CDR1 SGHRS, CDR2 YFSETQ. Trimming stripped 7 bases from V and 4 bases from J, with 18 bases between. The CDR3 loop is CASEVDGGGYNEQFF. The CDR3 bases are TGCGCCAGCGAGGTTGACGGGGGCGGATACAATGAGCAGTTCTTC.

This chain joins TRBV10-3 and TRBJ1-6; D ambiguous. CDR1 ENHRY and CDR2 SYGVKD come from the germline V gene. V gave up 3 bases and J gave up 7 bases, with 10 bases separating them. CDR3 length equals 14 residues. CDR3 in amino acids: CAISEAETNSPLHF. As DNA, the CDR3 is TGTGCCATCAGTGAAGCTGAGACAAATTCACCCCTCCACTTT.